This is a list of T cell receptor beta chains from one sample in a study of beta chain features in type 1 diabetes. Sequenced by immunoSEQ multiplex PCR; TCRdb stores in-frame clones only, minus some. The profile shows approximately 160,000 clones, 9% to 10% of them singletons. The material sequenced was central memory CD4+ T cells from blood. These receptors were taken from a woman in her late teens or twenties in good health. The CDR3 runs from the conserved cysteine through the conserved F or W. The order of the fields is CDR3 length, V gene, clone size, D gene, J gene, CDR3 DNA, CDR3 protein. The D gene is left open where the match is weak. Where a row states a size, it is once, few, many or the class of an expanded clone; other rows omit it.

length: 13; V: TRBV19; size: many; D: NA; J: TRBJ2-2; DNA: TGTGCCACCGGGACTCAGTACACCGGGGAGCTGTTTTTT; CDR3: CATGTQYTGELFF
length: 14; V: TRBV11-2; size: few; D: TRBD2; J: TRBJ2-1; DNA: TGTGCCAGCAGCCTAGGACTAGCGGGGACTGAGCAGTTCTTC; CDR3: CASSLGLAGTEQFF
length: 17; V: TRBV15; size: few; D: TRBD2; J: TRBJ2-3; DNA: TGTGCCACCAGCAAGGGACTAGCGGGAGGTAGCACAGATACGCAGTATTTT; CDR3: CATSKGLAGGSTDTQYF
length: 14; V: TRBV30; size: few; D: TRBD2; J: TRBJ2-2; DNA: TGTGCCTGGAATAAAGGACTAGCGGGATTGGAGCTGTTTTTT; CDR3: CAWNKGLAGLELFF
length: 16; V: TRBV9; size: few; D: NA; J: TRBJ2-3; DNA: TGTGCCAGCAGCGGATCGGGGAGCTACAGAGGAGATACGCAGTATTTT; CDR3: CASSGSGSYRGDTQYF
length: 14; V: TRBV7-2; size: few; D: NA; J: TRBJ1-1; DNA: TGTGCCAGCAGCGGGACAAGCAGGGGAACTGAAGCTTTCTTT; CDR3: CASSGTSRGTEAFF
length: 13; V: TRBV11-2; size: NA; D: NA; J: TRBJ1-5; DNA: TGTGCCAGCAGCTTTGGGGCGAATCAGCCCCAGCATTTT; CDR3: CASSFGANQPQHF
length: 13; V: TRBV6-6; size: few; D: NA; J: TRBJ2-3; DNA: TGTGCACACCGAGGGGGATTCACAGATACGCAGTATTTT; CDR3: CAHRGGFTDTQYF
length: 13; V: TRBV19; size: NA; D: NA; J: TRBJ1-1; DNA: TGTGCCAGTAGTATTAGCGCTAACACTGAAGCTTTCTTT; CDR3: CASSISANTEAFF
length: 13; V: TRBV11-2; size: few; D: NA; J: TRBJ2-1; DNA: TGTGCCAGCAGCTCTGGACTAATCAATGAGCAGTTCTTC; CDR3: CASSSGLINEQFF
length: 12; V: TRBV2; size: many; D: NA; J: TRBJ2-5; DNA: TGTGCCAGCAGTGACAGGGGTGAGACCCAGTACTTC; CDR3: CASSDRGETQYF
length: 17; V: TRBV4-1; size: few; D: NA; J: TRBJ2-7; DNA: TGCGCCAGCAGCCAAGAGTTACAGGTTAACAGGCCCTACGAGCAGTACTTC; CDR3: CASSQELQVNRPYEQYF
length: 14; V: TRBV5-1; size: NA; D: TRBD1; J: TRBJ2-7; DNA: TGCGCCAGCAGCTTGGGACAGGGGGCGAACGAGCAGTACTTC; CDR3: CASSLGQGANEQYF
length: 15; V: TRBV13; size: NA; D: NA; J: TRBJ2-2; DNA: TGTGCCAGCAGCACCGGGGGGCATTCGGGCGGGGAGCTGTTTTTT; CDR3: CASSTGGHSGGELFF
length: 16; V: TRBV7-9; size: few; D: TRBD1; J: TRBJ1-3; DNA: TGTGCCAGCAGCCGCGGAGGTGGGACAGGTGGAAACACCATATATTTT; CDR3: CASSRGGGTGGNTIYF
length: 12; V: TRBV30; size: few; D: NA; J: TRBJ1-2; DNA: TGTGCCTGGCAAGCAGGGGTGGGTGGCTACACCTTC; CDR3: CAWQAGVGGYTF
length: 15; V: TRBV6-5; size: few; D: TRBD2; J: TRBJ2-5; DNA: TGTGCCAGCAGCCGCGGGGGGGCGGGGGTTGAGACCCAGTACTTC; CDR3: CASSRGGAGVETQYF
length: 12; V: TRBV29-1; size: NA; D: TRBD1; J: TRBJ1-3; DNA: TGCAGCGTGGCAACCGGGACAGGGGTCATATATTTT; CDR3: CSVATGTGVIYF
length: 15; V: TRBV5-1; size: few; D: NA; J: TRBJ1-2; DNA: TGCGCCAGCAGCCCCGCGGGGCAGGGTGACTATGGCTACACCTTC; CDR3: CASSPAGQGDYGYTF
length: 15; V: TRBV6-5; size: NA; D: NA; J: TRBJ2-1; DNA: TGTGCCAGCAGTTACTCGACCAGCGGAGACATTGAGCAGTTCTTC; CDR3: CASSYSTSGDIEQFF
length: 17; V: TRBV6-1; size: NA; D: NA; J: TRBJ2-7; DNA: TGTGCCAGCAGTGAAAAGGAAAGAGGACTCCTCCCCTACGAGCAGTACTTC; CDR3: CASSEKERGLLPYEQYF
length: 16; V: TRBV5-1; size: few; D: TRBD2; J: TRBJ2-5; DNA: TGCGCCAGCAGCTTGCAGCCCAGCGGGGCCCAAGAGACCCAGTACTTC; CDR3: CASSLQPSGAQETQYF
length: 12; V: TRBV7-2; size: NA; D: NA; J: TRBJ2-2; DNA: TGTGCCAGCAGCCCCTATGCCGGGGAGCTGTTTTTT; CDR3: CASSPYAGELFF
length: 16; V: TRBV28; size: NA; D: TRBD1; J: TRBJ1-2; DNA: TGTGCCAGCAGTTTCTCAGGGGGCGTGGGGAACTATGGCTACACCTTC; CDR3: CASSFSGGVGNYGYTF
length: 19; V: TRBV27; size: NA; D: TRBD2; J: TRBJ2-5; DNA: TGTGCCAGCAGTCCCTCACCTCCGGGACTAGCGGGGGGGCTGGAGACCCAGTACTTC; CDR3: CASSPSPPGLAGGLETQYF
length: 14; V: TRBV18; size: NA; D: NA; J: TRBJ1-1; DNA: TGTGCCAGCTCACCAATACAGGGAGACACTGAAGCTTTCTTT; CDR3: CASSPIQGDTEAFF
length: 14; V: TRBV5-1; size: few; D: NA; J: TRBJ1-1; DNA: TGCGCCAGCAGCTTGGAAGAGAGGAACACTGAAGCTTTCTTT; CDR3: CASSLEERNTEAFF
length: 15; V: TRBV6-5; size: few; D: NA; J: TRBJ2-3; DNA: TGTGCCAGCCACCTGGGGGGGGGCCTCACAGATACGCAGTATTTT; CDR3: CASHLGGGLTDTQYF
length: 12; V: TRBV4-2; size: few; D: NA; J: TRBJ2-1; DNA: TGTGCCAGCAGCCAAGATTGGGGCCAGCAGTTCTTC; CDR3: CASSQDWGQQFF
length: 15; V: TRBV23-1; size: few; D: TRBD2; J: TRBJ2-5; DNA: TGCGCCAGTCGAACGACTAGCGGGGGGGCTGAGACCCAGTACTTC; CDR3: CASRTTSGGAETQYF
length: 15; V: TRBV18; size: few; D: TRBD2; J: TRBJ2-1; DNA: TGTGCCAGCTCAGCGGGGAGGGTCTCCTACAATGAGCAGTTCTTC; CDR3: CASSAGRVSYNEQFF
length: 15; V: TRBV4-2; size: NA; D: TRBD2; J: TRBJ2-7; DNA: TGTGCCAGCAGCCAAGGGACTAGTTTCGACGGCGAGCAGTACTTC; CDR3: CASSQGTSFDGEQYF
length: 11; V: TRBV29-1; size: NA; D: NA; J: TRBJ2-1; DNA: TGCAGCGGGGGGGACTTCGATGAGCAGTTCTTC; CDR3: CSGGDFDEQFF
length: 14; V: TRBV7-2; size: few; D: NA; J: TRBJ1-2; DNA: TGTGCCAGCAGCATACAGGGCGGGTACTATGGCTACACCTTC; CDR3: CASSIQGGYYGYTF
length: 15; V: TRBV14; size: many; D: TRBD1; J: TRBJ2-7; DNA: TGTGCCAGCAGCCAACAGGGGGCACGGGGCTACGAGCAGTACTTC; CDR3: CASSQQGARGYEQYF
length: 15; V: TRBV4-3; size: NA; D: NA; J: TRBJ2-4; DNA: TGCGCCAGCAGCCCGGGCGGGGCAGGGAAAAACATTCAGTACTTC; CDR3: CASSPGGAGKNIQYF
length: 13; V: TRBV7-2; size: many; D: NA; J: TRBJ2-1; DNA: TGTGCCAGCAGCTTAGCTAGCCACAATGAGCAGTTCTTC; CDR3: CASSLASHNEQFF
length: 12; V: TRBV30; size: few; D: NA; J: TRBJ2-5; DNA: TGTGCCTGGAGGACTCCCGGCGGGACCCAGTACTTC; CDR3: CAWRTPGGTQYF
length: 14; V: TRBV5-1; size: few; D: NA; J: TRBJ2-7; DNA: TGCGCCAGCAGCTTGGTTGGACTTGAGAGCGAGCAGTACTTC; CDR3: CASSLVGLESEQYF
length: 15; V: TRBV30; size: few; D: TRBD1; J: TRBJ1-2; DNA: TGTGCCTGGAGCCGCGTGGGACAGGGATCTAACGGCTACACCTTC; CDR3: CAWSRVGQGSNGYTF
length: 15; V: TRBV7-2; size: NA; D: TRBD1; J: TRBJ2-1; DNA: TGTGCCAGCGGGAGACAGGGTTTCTCCTACAATGAGCAGTTCTTC; CDR3: CASGRQGFSYNEQFF
length: 13; V: TRBV2; size: NA; D: NA; J: TRBJ2-7; DNA: TGTGCCAGCAGCAGGGGTGGAGGCTACGAGCAGTACTTC; CDR3: CASSRGGGYEQYF
length: 15; V: TRBV23-1; size: NA; D: TRBD1; J: TRBJ2-7; DNA: TGCGCCAGCAGTCCGCCGGGACAGGGGCCCTACGAGCAGTACTTC; CDR3: CASSPPGQGPYEQYF
length: 14; V: TRBV7-2; size: many; D: NA; J: TRBJ2-5; DNA: TGTGCCAGCAGCTCCCGGACTGATCGGGGGACCCAGTACTTC; CDR3: CASSSRTDRGTQYF
length: 13; V: TRBV27; size: NA; D: NA; J: TRBJ2-5; DNA: TGTGCCAGCAGGGGTAGCGGACAAGAGACCCAGTACTTC; CDR3: CASRGSGQETQYF
length: 14; V: TRBV19; size: NA; D: TRBD1; J: TRBJ2-1; DNA: TGTGCCAGTAGTATGCGACAGGGGGGCCTTGAGCAGTTCTTC; CDR3: CASSMRQGGLEQFF
length: 15; V: TRBV5-4; size: few; D: NA; J: TRBJ2-7; DNA: TGTGCCAGCAGCCAAGGGGGGGACGGACGCTACGAGCAGTACTTC; CDR3: CASSQGGDGRYEQYF
length: 12; V: TRBV11-2; size: NA; D: TRBD1; J: TRBJ1-1; DNA: TGTGCCAGCACCCTCTCACAGGGGGAAGCTTTCTTT; CDR3: CASTLSQGEAFF
length: 14; V: TRBV2; size: NA; D: TRBD1; J: TRBJ1-5; DNA: TGTGCCACCTCGGACAGGGTAGGCAATCAGCCCCAGCATTTT; CDR3: CATSDRVGNQPQHF
length: 14; V: TRBV5-1; size: NA; D: NA; J: TRBJ1-2; DNA: TGCGCCAGCAGCTTTGGAGGGACTAACTATGGCTACACCTTC; CDR3: CASSFGGTNYGYTF
length: 14; V: TRBV5-1; size: few; D: NA; J: TRBJ2-1; DNA: TGCGCCAGCAGCTTGAGCGGAGCCTACAATGAGCAGTTCTTC; CDR3: CASSLSGAYNEQFF
length: 14; V: TRBV29-1; size: few; D: NA; J: TRBJ1-1; DNA: TGCAGCGTCGGTCCGGGGGGGACGACTACCGAAGCTTTCTTT; CDR3: CSVGPGGTTTEAFF
length: 14; V: TRBV7-2; size: NA; D: NA; J: TRBJ1-4; DNA: TGTGCCAGCAGCCAGGTTGGCGCTAATGAAAAACTGTTTTTT; CDR3: CASSQVGANEKLFF